This T cell receptor beta chain originates from a study of CD8+ T cells in alopecia areata. Points from the study as a whole: Compared with normal scalp, lesional scalp had higher clonality and more expanded CD8+ clones.

The treatment: oral pan-JAK inhibitor, 5-10 mg twice daily. Note on this clone: As yet, its antigen is unknown.

The CDR3 covers 14 residues. Germline CDR1 and CDR2: GTSNPN and SVGIG (reference sequence). The ends lost 3 bases at V and 7 bases at J; junction bases unmatched: 6. cDNA prepared by RNA extraction and subsequent reverse transcription served as the template for sequencing. Only in-frame clones appear in the TCRdb table, and some are missing; sequencing was by immunoSEQ multiplex PCR. The data contain about 200,000 clones, 64% of them singletons. The sample in question was CD4+ T cells sorted from blood, obtained at week 4, from a patient treated with tofacitinib. The chain couples TRBV30 to TRBJ2-2; 9 bases are a match to TRBD1. This receptor was identified in a human donor with alopecia areata. In nucleotides, the CDR3 is TGTGCCTGGAGCGAGGACAGGGGAGTCGGGGAGCTGTTTTTT. Translating gives CAWSEDRGVGELFF.